This T cell receptor beta chain was documented in a study of T cells after posttransplantation cyclophosphamide. The CDR3 has 13 amino acids. The germline CDR1 and CDR2 sequences are SGHNT and YYREEE (reference sequence). The V end lost 3 bases, the J end lost 2 bases, and 8 bases lay between the germline ends. Study-wide results and caveats: After PTCy, TRB diversity resembled that of CNI/methotrexate controls. Donor CD8+ memory clones often dominated recipient blood repertoires at later times. Skin or GI-infiltrating T cells shared few TRB sequences with blood.

This related bone marrow graft donor gave peripheral blood on the day of marrow donation. Concerning this clone itself: Its specificity is not known.

Sequencing used immunoSEQ multiplex PCR; TCRdb keeps in-frame clones, though not all of them. Among just over 65,000 clones listed, around 93% were seen once. The rearrangement joins TRBV5-4 to TRBJ1-2; TRBD1 is a possible D gene (5 bases). This clonotype was sampled from a woman younger than 45 in good health and a related stem cell transplant donor. Sequenced: PBMCs. DNA of the CDR3: TGTGCCAGCAGCTATGACAGCAACTATGGCTACACCTTC. Protein sequence: CASSYDSNYGYTF.